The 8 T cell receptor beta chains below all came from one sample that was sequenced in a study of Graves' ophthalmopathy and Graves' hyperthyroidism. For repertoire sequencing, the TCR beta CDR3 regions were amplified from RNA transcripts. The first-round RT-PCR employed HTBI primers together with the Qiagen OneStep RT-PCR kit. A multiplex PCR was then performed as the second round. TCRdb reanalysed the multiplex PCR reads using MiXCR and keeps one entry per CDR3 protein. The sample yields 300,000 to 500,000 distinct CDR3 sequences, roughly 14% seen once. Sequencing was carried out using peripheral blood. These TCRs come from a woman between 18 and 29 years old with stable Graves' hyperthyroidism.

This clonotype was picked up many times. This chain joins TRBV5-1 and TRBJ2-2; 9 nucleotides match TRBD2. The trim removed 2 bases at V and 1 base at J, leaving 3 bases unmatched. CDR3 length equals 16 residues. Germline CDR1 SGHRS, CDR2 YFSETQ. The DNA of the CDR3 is TGCGCCAGCAGCTTAGCGGGGGGCCTGAACACCGGGGAGCTGTTTTTT. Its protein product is CASSLAGGLNTGELFF.

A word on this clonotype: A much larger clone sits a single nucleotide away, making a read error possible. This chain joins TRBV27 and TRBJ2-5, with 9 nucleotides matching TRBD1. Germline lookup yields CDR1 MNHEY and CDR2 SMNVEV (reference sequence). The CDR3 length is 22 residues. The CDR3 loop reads CASSLSGWSKQGASTYQETKYF. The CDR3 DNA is TGTGCCAGCAGTTTATCGGGGTGGTCCAAACAGGGGGCTTCCACGTACCAAGAGACCAAGTACTTC.

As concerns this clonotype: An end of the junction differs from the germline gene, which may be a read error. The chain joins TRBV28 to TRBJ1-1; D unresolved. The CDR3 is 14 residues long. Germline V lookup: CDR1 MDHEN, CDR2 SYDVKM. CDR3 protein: CASRVAFLTDEACF. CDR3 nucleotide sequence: TGTGCCAGCAGGGTTGCATTTTTAACCGACGAGGCTTGCTTT. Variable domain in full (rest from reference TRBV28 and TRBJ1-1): DVKVTQSSRYLVKRTGEKVFLECVQDMDHENMFWYRQDPGLGLRLIYFSYDVKMKEKGDIPEGYSVSREKKERFSLILESASTNQTSMYLCASRVAFLTDEACFGQGTRLTVV.

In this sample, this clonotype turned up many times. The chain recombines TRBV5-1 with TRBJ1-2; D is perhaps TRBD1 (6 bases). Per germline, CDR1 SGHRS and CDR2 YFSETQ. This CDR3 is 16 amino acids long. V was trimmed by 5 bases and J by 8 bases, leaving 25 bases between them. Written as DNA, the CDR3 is TGCGCCAGCAGAGGAAGCAGTTACAGGGTCCTCCAGGGCTACACCTTC. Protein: CASRGSSYRVLQGYTF.

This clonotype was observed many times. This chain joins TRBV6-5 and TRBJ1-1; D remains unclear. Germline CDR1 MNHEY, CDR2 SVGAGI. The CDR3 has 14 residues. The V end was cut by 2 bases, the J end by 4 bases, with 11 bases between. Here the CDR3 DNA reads TGTGCCAGCAGTTACCAGGCAAGAACCACTGAAGCTTTCTTT. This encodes CASSYQARTTEAFF.

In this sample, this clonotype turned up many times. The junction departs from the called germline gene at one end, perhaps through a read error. The CDR3 nucleotides read TGTGCCAGCACCACACTGGGACGGAAGAAAAACATTAAGTACTTC. The encoded protein is CASTTLGRKKNIKYF. The chain employs TRBV12-3 or TRBV12-4 and TRBJ2-4; D may correspond to TRBD1 or TRBD2 (5 bases each). This CDR3 has 15 amino acids.

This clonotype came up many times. This CDR3 reads CASSIVGSPLHF. CDR3 DNA: TGTGCCAGTAGTATAGTTGGATCACCCCTCCACTTT. This chain uses TRBV19 with TRBJ1-6, with D unclear. The CDR3 contains 12 residues. CDR1 is LNHDA, CDR2 SQIVND, per germline (reference sequence). The germline V and J ends were trimmed by 1 base and 10 bases, with 5 bases remaining between them.

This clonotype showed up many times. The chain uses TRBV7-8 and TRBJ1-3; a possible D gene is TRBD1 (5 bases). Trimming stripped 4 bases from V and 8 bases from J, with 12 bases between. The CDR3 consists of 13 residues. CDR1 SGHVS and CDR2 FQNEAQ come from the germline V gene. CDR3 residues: CASSSRGSDTIYF. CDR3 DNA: TGTGCCAGCAGCTCTCGGGGCAGTGACACCATATATTTT. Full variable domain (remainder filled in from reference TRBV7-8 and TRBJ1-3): GAGVSQSPRYKVAKRGQDVALRCDPISGHVSLFWYQQALGQGPEFLTYFQNEAQLDKSGLPSDRFFAERPEGSVSTLKIQRTQQEDSAVYLCASSSRGSDTIYFGEGSWLTVV.